The 21 T cell receptor beta chains below were found in one sample sequenced in a study of response to subunit inactivated influenza vaccine. TCRdb re-called the RT-PCR reads through MiXCR, storing one row per CDR3 protein. The sample contains about 190,000 distinct CDR3 sequences, roughly an eighth of which appear only once. Sequencing used CD8+ T cells sorted from PBMCs, obtained roughly 5 days after vaccination. Receptors were obtained from a man aged 45-60 years who received an inactivated influenza vaccine.

This sequence joins TRBV20-1 and TRBJ1-1, with D possibly matching TRBD1 (6 bases). In germline, CDR1 is DFQATT, CDR2 SNEGSKA (reference sequence). V was clipped by 6 bases and J by 0 bases, with 11 bases between them. The CDR3 length is 13 residues. The CDR3 DNA sequence: TGCAGTGCCATGACAGGCTTGAACACTGAAGCTTTCTTT. Residues: CSAMTGLNTEAFF.

The chain couples TRBV13 to TRBJ2-7; D is unresolved. Trimming cost V 3 bases and J 4 bases, with 10 bases left between them. The CDR3 spans 13 residues. CDR1 and CDR2 (germline): PRHDT, FYEKMQ (reference sequence). The CDR3 sequence is CASSFPDGYEQYF. CDR3 DNA sequence: TGTGCCAGCAGCTTCCCTGACGGATACGAGCAGTACTTC.

This chain connects TRBV6-2 or TRBV6-3 to TRBJ2-1; no clear D. In germline, CDR1 is MNHEY, CDR2 SVGEGT. Trimming took off 0 bases at V and 8 bases at J, with 5 bases between the two ends. The CDR3 covers 12 residues. The CDR3 loop is CASSYSWDEQFF. In DNA, the CDR3 is TGTGCCAGCAGTTACTCGTGGGATGAGCAGTTCTTC.

V usage is TRBV2 and J usage is TRBJ2-7; D is perhaps TRBD2 (6 bases). V was trimmed by 4 bases and J by 3 bases, leaving 13 bases between them. This CDR3 comprises 14 residues. Germline CDR1 is SNHLY and CDR2 is FYNNEI. The CDR3: CASSGSAGIYEQYF. In nucleotides, the CDR3 is TGTGCCAGCAGTGGTTCTGCGGGAATCTACGAGCAGTACTTC.

This clonotype was recorded many times. The rearrangement joins TRBV28 to TRBJ2-7; D unresolved. CDR3 length: 14 residues. CDR1 is MDHEN, CDR2 SYDVKM, per germline. V was cut by 5 bases and J by 4 bases, with 15 bases left in between. Here the CDR3 DNA reads TGTGCCAGCAGTCTCACCCTCGGCAGTTACGAGCAGTACTTC. Protein: CASSLTLGSYEQYF.

The V call is TRBV6-1, the J call TRBJ2-7; D remains ambiguous. The CDR3 totals 14 residues. V dropped 6 bases and J dropped 4 bases, with 16 bases sitting between them. Germline V CDR1 and CDR2: MNHNS, SASEGT. DNA for the CDR3: TGTGCCAGCAGCCACGGCCCTGAATTATACGAGCAGTACTTC. Encoded protein: CASSHGPELYEQYF.

Concerning this clonotype itself: A much bigger clone sits one base away, suggesting this may be a read error. The V gene is TRBV6-2 or TRBV6-3, the J gene TRBJ2-3; no clear D gene. The V and J ends lost 6 bases and 2 bases respectively, with 3 bases between them. This CDR3 has 11 amino acids. CDR1 and CDR2 (germline): MNHEY, SVGEGT. DNA of the CDR3: TGTGCCAGCAGGAACACAGATACGCAGTATTTT. Translated: CASRNTDTQYF.

J is TRBJ2-7 and V is TRBV14; D unclear. Trimming took off 1 base at V and 3 bases at J, with 10 bases between the two ends. Germline values: CDR1 SGHDN, CDR2 FVKESK. The CDR3 extends over 14 amino acids. CDR3 sequence reads: CASSQGYRFYEQYF. CDR3 sequence (DNA): TGTGCCAGCAGCCAAGGCTACCGTTTCTACGAGCAGTACTTC. Combining the CDR3 with reference TRBV14 and TRBJ2-7 gives the whole variable domain EAGVTQFPSHSVIEKGQTVTLRCDPISGHDNLYWYRRVMGKEIKFLLHFVKESKQDESGMPNNRFLAERTGGTYSTLKVQPAELEDSGVYFCASSQGYRFYEQYFGPGTRLTVT.

To note about this clonotype: This may stem from a read error, because a much larger clone lies one nucleotide away. The CDR3 protein is CANSGTDYEQYF. The CDR3 nucleotides read TGTGCCAACAGTGGGACAGACTACGAGCAGTACTTC. J is TRBJ2-7 and V is TRBV2; 7 bases match TRBD1. Per germline, CDR1 SNHLY and CDR2 FYNNEI. The CDR3 is 12 amino acids.

There are a few counts of this clonotype. The V call is TRBV10-2, the J call TRBJ2-1, with D possibly being TRBD2 (6 bases). Germline values: CDR1 WSHSY, CDR2 SAAADI. Deletions cut 3 bases from V and 8 bases from J, with 14 bases between. The CDR3 is made up of 14 amino acids. CDR3 residues: CASSETPGDYEQFF. CDR3 DNA: TGCGCCAGCAGTGAAACGCCCGGGGACTATGAGCAGTTCTTC.

This clonotype was found a few times. V usage is TRBV6-5 and J usage is TRBJ2-3, with D tentatively TRBD1 (5 bases). Germline V lookup: CDR1 MNHEY, CDR2 SVGAGI. CDR3 size: 15 residues. Trimming removed 2 bases at V and 2 bases at J, with 11 bases between. CDR3 sequence reads: CASSYDRTYTDTQYF. The CDR3 bases are TGTGCCAGCAGTTACGACAGAACCTACACAGATACGCAGTATTTT.

This chain joins TRBV9 and TRBJ1-1, with a possible D match to TRBD1 (6 bases). The CDR3 covers 15 residues. Trimming cost V 4 bases and J 4 bases, with 17 bases left between them. From germline, CDR1 is SGDLS and CDR2 YYNGEE. CDR3 protein: CASSPGGGAGTEAFF. The CDR3 coding sequence is TGTGCCAGCAGCCCGGGCGGGGGCGCGGGCACTGAAGCTTTCTTT.

This clonotype has a handful of counts. The genes are TRBV5-1 and TRBJ2-7; tentatively, D is TRBD2 (6 bases). Per germline, CDR1 SGHRS and CDR2 YFSETQ. The CDR3 spans 15 residues. Trimming pared 0 bases from V and 4 bases from J, leaving 14 bases between. In DNA, the CDR3 is TGCGCCAGCAGCTTGGTCCCGGGAGTGGGGTACGAGCAGTACTTC. Encoded protein: CASSLVPGVGYEQYF. Supplemented by reference TRBV5-1 and TRBJ2-7, the full variable domain reads KAGVTQTPRYLIKTRGQQVTLSCSPISGHRSVSWYQQTPGQGLQFLFEYFSETQRNKGNFPGRFSGRQFSNSRSEMNVSTLELGDSALYLCASSLVPGVGYEQYFGPGTRLTVT.

V gene TRBV3-1 combines with J gene TRBJ2-1, with 8 nucleotides matching TRBD2. Trimming at V came to 4 bases and at J to 8 bases, leaving 7 bases not matched to a gene. Germline V gene lookup returns CDR1 LGHDT and CDR2 YNNKEL (reference sequence). This CDR3 has 14 residues. The CDR3 sequence is CASSPWTSFDEQFF. CDR3 DNA sequence: TGTGCCAGCAGCCCTTGGACTAGCTTTGATGAGCAGTTCTTC.

This clonotype has a handful of counts. J is TRBJ2-1 and V is TRBV7-9; TRBD1 matches 11 bases. The CDR3 loop spans 16 amino acids. Looked up from germline, CDR1 is SEHNR and CDR2 is FQNEAQ (reference sequence). V was clipped by 7 bases and J by 1 base; unmatched bases: 6. The CDR3 here is CASNPDRGRSYNEQFF. CDR3 bases: TGTGCCAGCAACCCGGACAGGGGGCGGTCCTACAATGAGCAGTTCTTC.

This clonotype was observed a handful of times. The rearrangement uses TRBV10-2 and TRBJ1-5; possibly TRBD1 for D (6 bases). The CDR3 covers 12 residues. Germline values: CDR1 WSHSY, CDR2 SAAADI. The V and J ends lost 10 bases and 3 bases respectively, with 10 bases between them. CDR3 region: CATQGNNQPQHF. The CDR3 bases are TGCGCCACTCAGGGGAACAATCAGCCCCAGCATTTT.

The gene calls are TRBV20-1 and TRBJ2-1, with D unresolved. Deletions cut 2 bases from V and 9 bases from J, with 14 bases between. This CDR3 contains 13 residues. Per germline, CDR1 DFQATT and CDR2 SNEGSKA (reference sequence). CDR3 loop: CSARHIALGEQFF. As DNA, the CDR3 is TGCAGTGCTAGACATATCGCACTGGGTGAGCAGTTCTTC.

The chain is built from TRBV12-3 or TRBV12-4 and TRBJ2-7, with a weak D call TRBD1 (6 bases). The CDR3 is made up of 18 amino acids. V was trimmed by 6 bases and J by 3 bases, leaving 27 bases between them. The CDR3 DNA follows: TGTGCCAGCAGGGGGACCGGGACAACTCCCAATGGGGGCTACGAGCAGTACTTC. Amino acids: CASRGTGTTPNGGYEQYF.

The chain carries TRBV6-5 and TRBJ2-4; TRBD1 agrees at 7 bases. This CDR3 has 14 residues. Germline V gene sequence: CDR1 MNHEY, CDR2 SVGAGI. Unmatched junction bases numbered 6, after V lost 3 bases and J lost 7 bases. DNA of the CDR3: TGTGCCAGCAGTTATTCGACAGGGTGGAACATTCAGTACTTC. Its translation: CASSYSTGWNIQYF.

V usage is TRBV15 and J usage is TRBJ2-3; perhaps TRBD2 as D (5 bases). The length of the CDR3 is 15 residues. In germline, CDR1 is LNHNV, CDR2 YYDKDF (reference sequence). The V end was cut by 2 bases, the J end by 3 bases, with 12 bases between. The CDR3 is CATSRHAGPTDTQYF. In DNA, the CDR3 is TGTGCCACCAGCAGACACGCGGGCCCGACAGATACGCAGTATTTT.

The chain joins TRBV27 to TRBJ1-2, with D possibly TRBD1 on 5 matching bases. CDR3 length: 14 residues. Germline V gene sequence: CDR1 MNHEY, CDR2 SMNVEV (reference sequence). Trimming removed 2 bases at V and 3 bases at J, with 10 bases between. The CDR3 sequence: CASSLQGRDYGYTF. DNA of the CDR3: TGTGCCAGCAGTTTACAGGGTAGGGACTATGGCTACACCTTC.